This T cell receptor (beta chain) was identified in a study of PD-1 blockade in mismatch repair-deficient tumors. Libraries were prepared by immunoSEQ multiplex PCR; TCRdb keeps only in-frame clonotypes and omits some of them. The profile shows some 130,000 clones, roughly 90% of them singletons. Trimming stripped 5 bases from V and 0 bases from J, with 23 bases between. CDR3 length: 19 residues. CDR1 is SGHVS and CDR2 is FNYEAQ in the germline V gene. The TCR originated in an adult with mismatch repair-deficient cancer. The rearrangement joins TRBV7-6 to TRBJ1-3; possible D gene TRBD1, 6 bases. The sequencing used peripheral blood, collected 72 weeks after starting pembrolizumab. The CDR3 coding sequence is TGTGCCAGCAGCGCGAGCCCCGTTTGGACAGCCAACTCTGGAAACACCATATATTTT. This encodes CASSASPVWTANSGNTIYF.